This TCR beta chain was obtained from a study of identical twins. Findings of the study overall: High-abundance cord blood beta clonotypes had fewer insertions; memory repertoires showed none. Modeled out-of-frame TCR alpha sharing in monozygotic twins fell below observed levels.

This clonotype was counted between two and nine times. The antigen remains unidentified. Only healthy Caucasians were enrolled as donors. The cDNA had a unique molecular identifier and a template-switch universal primer site. TCRdb re-analysed the 5' RACE reads in MiXCR, keeping a single row per CDR3 protein. The sample shows hundreds of thousands of distinct CDR3 sequences, 5.5% to 6.5% of them seen only once. The CDR3 loop spans 13 amino acids. Germline V gene lookup returns CDR1 GTSNPN and CDR2 SVGIG (reference sequence). J lost 7 bases, V lost 2 bases, and 5 bases had no gene match. The V call is TRBV30, the J call TRBJ2-7, with 10 bases fitting TRBD1. The sequenced material came from naive T cells sorted from blood. This TCR was recovered from a man aged 18 to 30 in good health. The CDR3 coding sequence is TGTGCCTGGAGTATGGGACAGGGGCGGGAGCAGTACTTC. Its translation: CAWSMGQGREQYF.